Listed below are T cell receptor beta chains from one sample, sequenced in a study of control samples from healthy donors and cancer patients. Measured with immunoSEQ multiplex PCR; TCRdb has only the in-frame clones, and not every one. Among tens of thousands of clones listed, 92% were seen once. Sequencing was performed on blood. These receptors were collected from a woman between 45 and 60 years old in good health. Each CDR3 is given with its conserved first and last residue. The D gene is left open where the match is weak. Size values are once, few and many counts, or a class for expanded clones, and some rows have none.

v_gene	j_gene	abundance	d_gene	CDR3aa	CDR3nt
TRBV28	TRBJ2-7	once	TRBD1	CASSSGTGVSEQYF	TGTGCCAGCAGTTCCGGGACAGGGGTCTCCGAGCAGTACTTC
TRBV5-1	TRBJ1-6	once	.	CASTQGSSESPLHF	TGCGCCAGCACACAGGGAAGTTCCGAATCACCCCTCCACTTT
TRBV7-2	TRBJ2-1	once	TRBD2	CASSPEAGGYNEQFF	TGTGCCAGCAGCCCAGAAGCGGGGGGCTACAATGAGCAGTTCTTC
TRBV6-2/TRBV6-3	TRBJ1-1	.	TRBD1	CASSLGLGQGFF	TGTGCCAGCAGTTTGGGCCTCGGACAGGGTTTCTTT
TRBV6-2/TRBV6-3	TRBJ1-1	.	.	CASSYMSGFLNTEAFF	TGTGCCAGCAGTTACATGTCAGGGTTTCTGAACACTGAAGCTTTCTTT
TRBV6-5	TRBJ2-1	.	TRBD1	CAIRTGTGEPNEQFF	TGTGCCATCCGAACCGGGACAGGGGAACCCAATGAGCAGTTCTTC
TRBV7-2	TRBJ2-7	.	TRBD1	CASSADRGQIDEQYF	TGTGCCAGCAGCGCGGACAGGGGGCAGATCGACGAGCAGTACTTC
TRBV7-9	TRBJ1-6	.	.	CASVGAAILTPLHF	TGTGCCAGCGTGGGCGCAGCAATTCTGACGCCCCTCCACTTT
TRBV3-1/TRBV3-2	TRBJ1-2	.	.	CASTRAGADKYGYTF	TGTGCCAGCACACGGGCCGGGGCTGATAAGTATGGCTACACCTTC
TRBV7-2	TRBJ1-5	.	TRBD1	CASSRIDRGSRNQPQHF	TGTGCCAGCAGCCGCATTGACAGGGGTTCACGGAATCAGCCCCAGCATTTT
TRBV24-1	TRBJ2-3	.	.	CATSALEGDFGVTQYF	TGTGCCACCAGTGCCCTGGAGGGGGACTTCGGAGTTACGCAGTATTTT
TRBV9	TRBJ2-2	.	.	CASSGILYTGELFF	TGTGCCAGCAGCGGCATATTATACACCGGGGAGCTGTTTTTT
TRBV6-5	TRBJ2-2	.	.	CASRYDANTGELFF	TGTGCCAGCAGGTACGATGCGAACACCGGGGAGCTGTTTTTT
TRBV6-1	TRBJ2-1	once	.	CASSEFGGSSYNEQFF	TGTGCCAGCAGTGAATTTGGGGGTAGCTCCTACAATGAGCAGTTCTTC
TRBV7-3	TRBJ1-2	.	.	CASSFSGDFYGYTF	TGTGCCAGCAGCTTCTCGGGTGATTTCTATGGCTACACCTTC
TRBV6-2/TRBV6-3	TRBJ1-2	.	.	CASSYKQGGGYTF	TGTGCCAGCAGTTACAAGCAGGGCGGAGGCTACACCTTC
TRBV30	TRBJ1-2	.	.	CAWSVPTVGYTF	TGTGCCTGGAGTGTACCGACAGTGGGCTACACCTTC
TRBV5-5	TRBJ2-7	.	TRBD1	CASSLGPGQGRYEQYF	TGTGCCAGCAGCCTAGGACCGGGACAGGGGCGATACGAGCAGTACTTC
TRBV7-2	TRBJ1-5	.	.	CASSLMGQGNQPQHF	TGTGCCAGCAGCTTAATGGGTCAGGGGAATCAGCCCCAGCATTTT
TRBV9	TRBJ1-5	.	TRBD1	CASSVVRGPGNQPQHF	TGTGCCAGCAGCGTAGTTAGGGGGCCTGGCAATCAGCCCCAGCATTTT
TRBV28	TRBJ1-1	.	.	CASGQKAFF	TGTGCCAGTGGACAAAAAGCTTTCTTT
TRBV5-1	TRBJ1-5	once	TRBD1	CARQGGDNQPQHF	TGCGCCCGCCAGGGGGGGGACAATCAGCCCCAGCATTTT
TRBV30	TRBJ2-2	.	TRBD1	CAWSEFRTGNTGELFF	TGTGCCTGGAGTGAGTTCAGGACAGGGAACACCGGGGAGCTGTTTTTT
TRBV11-2	TRBJ2-5	.	TRBD2	CASSLAGTMYQETQYF	TGTGCCAGCAGCCTAGCGGGGACAATGTACCAAGAGACCCAGTACTTC
TRBV6-2/TRBV6-3	TRBJ1-1	.	TRBD1	CASSLDRDILNTEAFF	TGTGCCAGCAGTCTTGACAGGGACATCTTGAACACTGAAGCTTTCTTT